This paragraph covers one TCR beta chain sequence. This record comes from a study of blood T cell repertoires in COVID-19. Repertoires were generated with immunoSEQ multiplex PCR, while TCRdb's copy carries only in-frame clones and drops some. This table holds under 60,000 clones, about 85% found once. V dropped 4 bases and J dropped 16; count of bases not matched to a gene: 10. This CDR3 has 13 amino acids. Germline CDR1 and CDR2: SGHNT and YYREEE (reference sequence). The clonotype originates from a human donor in a cohort sampled during active COVID-19. The specimen sequenced was peripheral blood. The rearrangement links TRBV5-4 to TRBJ2-1; 11 bases fit TRBD2. CDR3 coding DNA: TGTGCCAGCAGCGGGGGACTAGCGGAACTAACATTCTTC. Amino acids: CASSGGLAELTFF.